A selection of T cell receptor beta chains follows, all from one sample in a study of cytomegalovirus exposure and HLA in healthy donors. Sequencing used immunoSEQ multiplex PCR; TCRdb keeps in-frame clones, though not all of them. This specimen shows roughly 54,000 clones; the ten leading clones hold roughly an eighth. The source material was PBMCs. The receptors shown here come from a woman aged 25 to 45 in good health and CMV-seropositive. CDR3s include the opening cysteine and the closing phenylalanine or tryptophan. Fields, in order: V gene, J gene, CDR3 protein.

v_gene: TRBV6-1; j_gene: TRBJ1-2; CDR3aa: CASRGQSTYTF
v_gene: TRBV9; j_gene: TRBJ1-3; CDR3aa: CASSVGEGAGGNTIYF
v_gene: TRBV30; j_gene: TRBJ1-1; CDR3aa: CATSRGVNTEAFF
v_gene: TRBV9; j_gene: TRBJ2-1; CDR3aa: CASSVEGGGSYNEQFF
v_gene: TRBV29-1; j_gene: TRBJ1-2; CDR3aa: CSVEEGTGSIVYGYTF
v_gene: TRBV6-5; j_gene: TRBJ1-2; CDR3aa: CASSSWTGGYGYTF
v_gene: TRBV14; j_gene: TRBJ1-5; CDR3aa: CASSQEGSPQHF
v_gene: TRBV4-1; j_gene: TRBJ2-4; CDR3aa: CASSQDFSVQYF
v_gene: TRBV30; j_gene: TRBJ1-1; CDR3aa: CAWSVGQGGTEAFF
v_gene: TRBV7-7; j_gene: TRBJ2-3; CDR3aa: CASSRQGANTDTQYF
v_gene: TRBV28; j_gene: TRBJ2-2; CDR3aa: CASSALDTGELFF
v_gene: TRBV30; j_gene: TRBJ1-4; CDR3aa: CAWGQGTNEKLFF